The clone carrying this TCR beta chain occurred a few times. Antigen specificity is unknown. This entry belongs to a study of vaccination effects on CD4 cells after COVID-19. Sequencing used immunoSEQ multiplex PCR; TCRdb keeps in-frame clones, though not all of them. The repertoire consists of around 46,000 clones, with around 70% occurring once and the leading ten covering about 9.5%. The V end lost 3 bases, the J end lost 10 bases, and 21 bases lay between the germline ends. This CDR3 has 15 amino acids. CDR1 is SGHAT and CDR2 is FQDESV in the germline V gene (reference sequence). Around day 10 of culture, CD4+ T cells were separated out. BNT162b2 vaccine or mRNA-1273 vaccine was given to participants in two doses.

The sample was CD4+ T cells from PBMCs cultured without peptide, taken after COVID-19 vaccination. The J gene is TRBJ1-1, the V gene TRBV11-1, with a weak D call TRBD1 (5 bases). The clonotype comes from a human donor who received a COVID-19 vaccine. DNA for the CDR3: TGTGCCAGCAGCTTGGGCCAAAGAACAGGAGATGGAGCTTTCTTT. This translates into CASSLGQRTGDGAFF.